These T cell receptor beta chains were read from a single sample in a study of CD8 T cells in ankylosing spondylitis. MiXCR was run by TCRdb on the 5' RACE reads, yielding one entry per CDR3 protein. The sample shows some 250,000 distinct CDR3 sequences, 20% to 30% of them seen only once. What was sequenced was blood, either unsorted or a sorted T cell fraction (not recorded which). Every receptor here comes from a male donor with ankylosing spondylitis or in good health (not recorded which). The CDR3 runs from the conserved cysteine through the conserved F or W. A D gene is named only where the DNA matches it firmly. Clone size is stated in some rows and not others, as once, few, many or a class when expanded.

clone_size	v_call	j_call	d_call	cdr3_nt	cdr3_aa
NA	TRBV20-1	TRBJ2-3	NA	TGCAGTGCTAGAGTCCCGGGGACCTATTACACAGATACGCAGTATTTT	CSARVPGTYYTDTQYF
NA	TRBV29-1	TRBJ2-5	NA	TGCAGCGGGGGTGGTAGCCAAGAGACCCAGTACTTC	CSGGGSQETQYF
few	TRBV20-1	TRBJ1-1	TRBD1	TGCAGTGTCGCGACAGGGGGGGACACTGAAGCTTTCTTT	CSVATGGDTEAFF
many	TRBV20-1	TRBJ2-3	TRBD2	TGCAGTGCTAGAGATCCGTTTAGCGGGGGGGAAGATACGCAGTATTTT	CSARDPFSGGEDTQYF
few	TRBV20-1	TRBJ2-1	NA	TGCAGTGCTAGAGATTTTTACGGGTTGGCGTCGAGCTCCTACAATGAGCAGTTCTTC	CSARDFYGLASSSYNEQFF
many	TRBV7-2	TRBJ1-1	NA	TGTGCCAGCAGCTTAGCTTACACTGAAGCTTTCTTT	CASSLAYTEAFF
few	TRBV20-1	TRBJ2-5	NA	TGCAGTGCTAGAGGACAGGTCGGGACCCAGTACTTC	CSARGQVGTQYF
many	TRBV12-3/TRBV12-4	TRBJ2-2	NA	TGTGCCAGCAGGGCACTAGCGAACACCGGGGAGCTGTTTTTT	CASRALANTGELFF
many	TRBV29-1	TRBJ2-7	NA	TGCAGCGTTGAACAGGATTCCCCCTACGAGCAGTACTTC	CSVEQDSPYEQYF
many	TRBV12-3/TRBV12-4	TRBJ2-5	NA	TGTGCCAGCAGTCCACGCCAACAAGAGACCCAGTACTTC	CASSPRQQETQYF
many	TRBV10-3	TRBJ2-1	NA	TGTGCCATCAGGCCCGACTACAATGAGCAGTTCTTC	CAIRPDYNEQFF
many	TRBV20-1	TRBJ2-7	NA	TGCAGTGCTATGGGACCGCCCTCCTACGAGCAGTACTTC	CSAMGPPSYEQYF
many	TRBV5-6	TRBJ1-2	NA	TGTGCCAGCAGCTTGGTTTCAGGGGACACCACCTTC	CASSLVSGDTTF
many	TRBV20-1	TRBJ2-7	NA	TGCAGTGCTAGAGATATTGGGTCTGCACGGTCAAGCTCCTACGAGCAGTACTTC	CSARDIGSARSSSYEQYF
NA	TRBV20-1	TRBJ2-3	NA	TGCAGTGCTAGAGTTCGAACAGAGTACCACACAGATACGCAGTATTTT	CSARVRTEYHTDTQYF
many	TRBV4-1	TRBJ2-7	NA	TGCGCCAGCAGCCAAGATCGAGTACTACGGGACGAGCAGTACTTC	CASSQDRVLRDEQYF
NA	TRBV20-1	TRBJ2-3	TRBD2	TGCAGTGCTAGAGCGAGCGGGGCCCTTCCAGATACGCAGTATTTT	CSARASGALPDTQYF
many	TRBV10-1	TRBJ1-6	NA	TGCGCCAGCAGTGCGGGACCGGGGTCACCCCTCCACTTT	CASSAGPGSPLHF
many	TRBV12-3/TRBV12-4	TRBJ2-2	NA	TGTGCCAGCAGTTTAGCGCCGGTAGCTGGCACCGGGGAGCTGTTTTTT	CASSLAPVAGTGELFF
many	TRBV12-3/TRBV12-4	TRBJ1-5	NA	TGTGCCAGCAGTTTTTCCAATCAGCCCCAGCATTTT	CASSFSNQPQHF
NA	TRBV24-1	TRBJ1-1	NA	TGTGCCACCAGTGATTCAACAAGGAACACTGAAGCTTTCTTT	CATSDSTRNTEAFF
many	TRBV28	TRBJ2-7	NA	TGTGCCAGCAGTGGCCCCCCGGACTACGAGCAGTACTTC	CASSGPPDYEQYF
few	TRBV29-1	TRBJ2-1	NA	TGCAGCGTTGAAGGGGCCGCAGGGAACCTGAACGATGAGCAGTTCTTC	CSVEGAAGNLNDEQFF
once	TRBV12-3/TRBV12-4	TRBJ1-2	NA	TGTGCCAGCAGTCCGAGGACCAACAGAGTTTATGGCTACACCTTC	CASSPRTNRVYGYTF
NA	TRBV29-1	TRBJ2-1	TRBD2	TGCAGCGTTGCCCCGCGGGGGGGCTCTAGGAATGAGCAGTTCTTC	CSVAPRGGSRNEQFF
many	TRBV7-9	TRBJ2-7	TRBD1	TGTGCCAGCAGCTTAACAGGGGCGAGCTCCTACGAGCAGTACTTC	CASSLTGASSYEQYF
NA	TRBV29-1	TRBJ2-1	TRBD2	TGCAGCGTTGCCCAGGGACTAGCTAATGAGCAGTTCTTC	CSVAQGLANEQFF
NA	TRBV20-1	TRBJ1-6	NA	TGCAGTGCCCCGGACAGAAATTCACCCCTCCACTTT	CSAPDRNSPLHF
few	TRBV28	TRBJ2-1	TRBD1	TGTGCCAGCACCGCGACAGGGAACAGGGCGCAGTTCTTC	CASTATGNRAQFF
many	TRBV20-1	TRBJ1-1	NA	TGCAGTGCACCAGCGTGGGACACTGAAGCTTTCTTT	CSAPAWDTEAFF
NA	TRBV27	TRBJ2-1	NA	TGTGCCAGCCGGGACTCCCCCATTGATGAGCAGTTCTTC	CASRDSPIDEQFF
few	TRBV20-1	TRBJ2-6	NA	TGCAGTGTCTTTGGGGGGGGGCGACGTGGGGCCAACGTCCTGACTTTC	CSVFGGGRRGANVLTF
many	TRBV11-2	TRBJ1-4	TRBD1	TGTGCCAGCAGCTCCAGACAGGGATTTGAAAAACTGTTTTTT	CASSSRQGFEKLFF
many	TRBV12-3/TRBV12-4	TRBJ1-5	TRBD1	TGTGCCAGCAGTGGGACAGGAAATCAGCCCCAGCATTTT	CASSGTGNQPQHF
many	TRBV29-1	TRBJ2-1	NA	TGCAGCGTTGATCGACGGGGTAGTCAACAGTTCTTC	CSVDRRGSQQFF
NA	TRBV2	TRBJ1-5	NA	TGTGCCAGCAGTGTAAAAGATAATCAGCCCCAGCATTTT	CASSVKDNQPQHF
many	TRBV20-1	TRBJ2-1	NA	TGCAGTGCTGGGGAGGGGACACACTATGACAATGAGCAGTTCTTC	CSAGEGTHYDNEQFF
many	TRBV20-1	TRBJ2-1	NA	TGCAGTGCCCTACGCAATGAGCAGTTCTTC	CSALRNEQFF
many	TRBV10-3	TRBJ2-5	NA	TGTGCCATCAGTGACGGCAAGGGGTCAATTGGAGAGACCCAGTACTTC	CAISDGKGSIGETQYF
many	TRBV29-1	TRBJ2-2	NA	TGCAGCGTTGGAAAGCTAGGGAGGACCGGGGAGCTGTTTTTT	CSVGKLGRTGELFF
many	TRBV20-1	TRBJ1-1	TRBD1	TGCAGTGCACGACAGGGCGACACTGAAGCTTTCTTT	CSARQGDTEAFF
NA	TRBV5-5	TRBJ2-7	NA	TGTGCCAGCAGCTCCGGCCCAGGGATGGGTACCTACGAGCAGTACTTC	CASSSGPGMGTYEQYF
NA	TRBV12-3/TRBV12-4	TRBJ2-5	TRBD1	TGTGCCAGCAGCCCAGGCCGGACAGGGGTCGAGACCCAGTACTTC	CASSPGRTGVETQYF
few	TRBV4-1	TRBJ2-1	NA	TGCGCCAGCAGCCTGGGGATGGGAAGGGAGCAGTTCTTC	CASSLGMGREQFF
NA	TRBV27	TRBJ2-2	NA	TGTGCCAGCAGTACTCCTCCAGACACCGGGGAGCTGTTTTTT	CASSTPPDTGELFF
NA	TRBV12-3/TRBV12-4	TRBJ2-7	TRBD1	TGTGCCAGCAGTTGGTCAGGGACAGTGTCCTACGAGCAGTACTTC	CASSWSGTVSYEQYF
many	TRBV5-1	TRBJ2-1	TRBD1	TGCGCCAGCAGCTGGGGAAGGGACAGGGGGTCAAATGAGCAGTTCTTC	CASSWGRDRGSNEQFF
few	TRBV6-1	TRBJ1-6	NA	TGTGCCAGCAGCAGCGCGAGCTCCTATAATTCACCCCTCCACTTT	CASSSASSYNSPLHF
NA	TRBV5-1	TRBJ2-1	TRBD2	TGCGCCAGCAGCTTGGCCGTTAGCGGGGAGGGTGAGCAGTTCTTC	CASSLAVSGEGEQFF
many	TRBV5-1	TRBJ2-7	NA	TGCGCCAGCTCTCACCCGGGCTACGAGCAGTACTTC	CASSHPGYEQYF
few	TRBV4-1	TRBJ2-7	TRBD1	TGCGCCAGCAGCCTGGGGGGGACAGGGCCCTTCGAGCAGTACTTC	CASSLGGTGPFEQYF
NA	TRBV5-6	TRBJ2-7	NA	TGTGCCAGCAGCTTGGGACAGGTGGTATCCTACGAGCAGTACTTC	CASSLGQVVSYEQYF
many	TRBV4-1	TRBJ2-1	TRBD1	TGCGCCAGCAGCGTCACCGGGACAGGGGACTACAATGAGCAGTTCTTC	CASSVTGTGDYNEQFF
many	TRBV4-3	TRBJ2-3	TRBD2	TGCGCCAGCAGCCAAGCTAAGATATCGGAAGGACTAGCGGGGAATCGTGCTAGCACAGATACGCAGTATTTT	CASSQAKISEGLAGNRASTDTQYF
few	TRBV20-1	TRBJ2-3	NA	TGCAGTGCTAGAGTAGCTGGCGATACGCAGTATTTT	CSARVAGDTQYF
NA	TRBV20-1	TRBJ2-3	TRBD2	TGCAGTGCCCGATGGGCGGGGGAGCACGATACGCAGTATTTT	CSARWAGEHDTQYF
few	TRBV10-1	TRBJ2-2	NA	TGCGCCAGCAGTCCCGAGGGAACCCGGGAGCTGTTTTTT	CASSPEGTRELFF
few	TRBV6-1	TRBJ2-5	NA	TGTGCCAGCAGTGTCTCCCTCCAAGAGACCCAGTACTTC	CASSVSLQETQYF
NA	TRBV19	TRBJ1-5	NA	TGTGCCAGTAGTAGCGGCAGGGCCGAGAGCAATCAGCCCCAGCATTTT	CASSSGRAESNQPQHF
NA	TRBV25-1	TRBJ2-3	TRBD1	TGTGCCAGCAGTGAACAACCGGGACAGGGGTCGGATACGCAGTATTTT	CASSEQPGQGSDTQYF